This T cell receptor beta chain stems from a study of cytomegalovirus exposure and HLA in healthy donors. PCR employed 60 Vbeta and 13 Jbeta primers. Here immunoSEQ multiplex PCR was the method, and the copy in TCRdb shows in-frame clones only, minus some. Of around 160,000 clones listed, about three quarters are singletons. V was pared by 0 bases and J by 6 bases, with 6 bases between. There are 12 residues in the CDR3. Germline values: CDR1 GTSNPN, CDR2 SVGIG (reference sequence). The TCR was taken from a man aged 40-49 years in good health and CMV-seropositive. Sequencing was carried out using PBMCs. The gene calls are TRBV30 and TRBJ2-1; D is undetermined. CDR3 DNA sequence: TGTGCCTGGAGTGTACTTGGCAATGAGCAGTTCTTC. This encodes CAWSVLGNEQFF.